The source of this T cell receptor beta chain is a study of regulatory T cells in long-lasting Graves disease. With iRepertoire HTBI primers and Arm-PCR of CDR3 regions, TCR beta libraries were built. How the authors handled the data: Among the samples, 60 to 75 TRBV and 14 to 15 TRBJ segments were identified. Each CDR3 protein is one row after TCRdb ran MiXCR on the multiplex PCR reads. The V and J calls and clone size come from TCRdb's table, not from the authors' own analysis. The data contain hundreds of thousands of distinct CDR3 sequences, about 16% of them singletons. This clonotype came up many times. The CDR3 covers 14 residues. Trimming removed 5 bases from V and 9 bases from J, with 17 bases in between. From germline, CDR1 is SNHLY and CDR2 FYNNEI. Time point here: newly diagnosed GD, antithyroid drugs for less than 3 months. PBMC-extracted RNA yielded the TCR library. The data also belong to a second study, concerning T cells in Graves' hyperthyroidism and ophthalmopathy. Turning to that study: Researchers found most expanded thyroid clonotypes above 0.001 in blood as well. The model made its ophthalmopathy prediction, and onset followed a median about 5.9 months later.

The chain joins TRBV2 to TRBJ2-1; D is perhaps TRBD1 or TRBD2 (5 bases each). The source material was peripheral blood mononuclear cells (PBMCs), sampled at new diagnosis, from a patient treated with antithyroid drugs. The sequence was collected from a middle-aged woman with Graves disease. The CDR3 region is CASSPPGGRSEQFF. DNA of the CDR3: TGTGCCAGCAGTCCACCTGGGGGAAGAAGTGAGCAGTTCTTC.